The entry below gives a single TCR beta chain sequence along with its context. The data were taken from a study of blood T cell repertoires in COVID-19. Trimming removed 9 bases at V and 3 bases at J, with 18 bases between. This CDR3 has 15 amino acids. Germline V lookup: CDR1 SGHRS, CDR2 YFSETQ. TCRdb's table, derived via immunoSEQ multiplex PCR, lists solely in-frame clones and lacks some. This table has 150,000 or so clones, more than 90% appearing once. The TCR was taken from a man aged 60 to 69 with active or convalescent COVID-19. The chain uses TRBV5-1 and TRBJ2-2; D perhaps matches TRBD1 (5 bases). The sample consisted of peripheral blood. Written as DNA, the CDR3 is TGCGCCACCGCGCCGCAGGGTGGGGACACCGGGGAGCTGTTTTTT. As protein: CATAPQGGDTGELFF.